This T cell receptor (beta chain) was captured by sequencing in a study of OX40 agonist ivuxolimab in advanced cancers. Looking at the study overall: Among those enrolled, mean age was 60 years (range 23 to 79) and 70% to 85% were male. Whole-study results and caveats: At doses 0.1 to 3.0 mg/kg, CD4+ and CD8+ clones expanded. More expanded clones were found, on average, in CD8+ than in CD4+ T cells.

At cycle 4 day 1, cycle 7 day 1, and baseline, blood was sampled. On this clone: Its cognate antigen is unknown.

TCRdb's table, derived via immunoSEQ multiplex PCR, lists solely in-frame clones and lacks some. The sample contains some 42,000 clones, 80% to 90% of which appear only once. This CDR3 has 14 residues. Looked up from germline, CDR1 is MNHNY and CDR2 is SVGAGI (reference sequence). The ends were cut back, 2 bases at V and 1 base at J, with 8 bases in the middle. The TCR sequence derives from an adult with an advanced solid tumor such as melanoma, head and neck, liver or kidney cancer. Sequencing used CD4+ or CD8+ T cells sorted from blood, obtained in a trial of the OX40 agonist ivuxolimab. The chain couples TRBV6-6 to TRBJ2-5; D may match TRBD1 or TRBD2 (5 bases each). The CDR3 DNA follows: TGTGCCAGCAGTTACGGGACGGTCCAAGAGACCCAGTACTTC. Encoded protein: CASSYGTVQETQYF.